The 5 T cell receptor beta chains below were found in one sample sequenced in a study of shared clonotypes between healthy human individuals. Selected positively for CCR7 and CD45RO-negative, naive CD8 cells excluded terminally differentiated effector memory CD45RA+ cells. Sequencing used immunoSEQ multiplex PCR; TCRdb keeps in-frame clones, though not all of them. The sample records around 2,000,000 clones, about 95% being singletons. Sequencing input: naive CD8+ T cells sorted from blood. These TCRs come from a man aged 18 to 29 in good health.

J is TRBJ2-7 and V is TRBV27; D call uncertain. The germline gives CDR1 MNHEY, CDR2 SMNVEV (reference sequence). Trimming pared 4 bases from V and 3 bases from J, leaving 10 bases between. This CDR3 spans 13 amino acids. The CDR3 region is CASSSRGFYEQYF. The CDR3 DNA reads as TGTGCCAGCAGTTCTCGCGGTTTCTACGAGCAGTACTTC.

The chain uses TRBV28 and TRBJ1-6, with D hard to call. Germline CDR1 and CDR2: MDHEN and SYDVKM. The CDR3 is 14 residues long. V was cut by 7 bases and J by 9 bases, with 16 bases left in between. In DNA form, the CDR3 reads TGTGCCAGCACTTATGACACGTCGGGTTCACCCCTCCACTTT. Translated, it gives CASTYDTSGSPLHF.

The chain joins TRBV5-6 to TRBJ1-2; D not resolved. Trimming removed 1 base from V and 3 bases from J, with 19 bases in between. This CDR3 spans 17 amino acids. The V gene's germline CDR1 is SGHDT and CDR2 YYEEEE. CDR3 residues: CASSLWMRPETDYGYTF. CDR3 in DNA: TGTGCCAGCAGCTTGTGGATGCGACCCGAGACTGACTATGGCTACACCTTC.

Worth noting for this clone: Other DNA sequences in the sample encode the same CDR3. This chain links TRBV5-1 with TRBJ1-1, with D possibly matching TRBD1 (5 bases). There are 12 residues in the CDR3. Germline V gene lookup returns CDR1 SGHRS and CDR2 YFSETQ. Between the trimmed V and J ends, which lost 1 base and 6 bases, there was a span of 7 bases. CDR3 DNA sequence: TGCGCCAGCAGCTTGACAGGTGCTGAAGCTTTCTTT. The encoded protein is CASSLTGAEAFF.

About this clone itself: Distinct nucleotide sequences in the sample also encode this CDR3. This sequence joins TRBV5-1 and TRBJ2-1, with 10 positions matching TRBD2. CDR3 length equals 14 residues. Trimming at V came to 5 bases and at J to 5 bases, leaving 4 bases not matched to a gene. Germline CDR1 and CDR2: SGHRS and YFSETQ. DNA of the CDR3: TGCGCCAGCAGTCTAGCGGGGGTACACAATGAGCAGTTCTTC. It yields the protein CASSLAGVHNEQFF.